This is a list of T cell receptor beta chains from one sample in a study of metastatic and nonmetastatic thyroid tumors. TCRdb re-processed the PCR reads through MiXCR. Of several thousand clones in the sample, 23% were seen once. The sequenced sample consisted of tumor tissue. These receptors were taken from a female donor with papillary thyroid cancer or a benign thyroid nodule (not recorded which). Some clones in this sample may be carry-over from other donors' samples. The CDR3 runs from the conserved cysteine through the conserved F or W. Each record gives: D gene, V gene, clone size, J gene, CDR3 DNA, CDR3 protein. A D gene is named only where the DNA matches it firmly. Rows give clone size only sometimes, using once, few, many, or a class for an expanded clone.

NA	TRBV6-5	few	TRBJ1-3	TGTGCCAGCAGTACTTGGACAGCTTCTGGAAACACCATATATTTT	CASSTWTASGNTIYF
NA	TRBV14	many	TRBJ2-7	TGTGCCAGCAGCCTTGTCGGACTACCCTACGAGCAGTACTTC	CASSLVGLPYEQYF
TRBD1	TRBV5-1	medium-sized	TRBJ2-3	TGCGCCAGCAGCACCCGGACAGGGACTAGCACAGATACGCAGTATTTT	CASSTRTGTSTDTQYF
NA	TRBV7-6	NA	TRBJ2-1	TGTGCCAGCAGCTTAGGGAGGGGGCTGACCTACAATGAGCAGTTCTTC	CASSLGRGLTYNEQFF
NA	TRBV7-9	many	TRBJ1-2	TGTGCCAGCGTAGGGGGGGACCCCTTGTTCGGCTACACCTTC	CASVGGDPLFGYTF
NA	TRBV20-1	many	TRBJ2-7	TGCAGTGCTCTCCAGGGTTCCTCCTACGAGCAGTACTTC	CSALQGSSYEQYF
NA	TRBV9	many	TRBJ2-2	TGTGCCAGCAGCGTCGCTAGCTGGGCCCGGGGGACCGGGGAGCTGTTTTTT	CASSVASWARGTGELFF
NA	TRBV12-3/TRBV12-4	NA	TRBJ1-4	TGTGCCAGCAGCCCTCGTGATAATGAAAAACTGTTTTTT	CASSPRDNEKLFF
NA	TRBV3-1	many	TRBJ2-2	TGTGCCAGCAGCTTCAATCTCGCGAACACCGGGGAGCTGTTTTTT	CASSFNLANTGELFF
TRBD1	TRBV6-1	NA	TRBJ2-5	TGTGCCAGCAGTGACTTAGGGACAGGGGAGGATACGACCCAGTACTTC	CASSDLGTGEDTTQYF
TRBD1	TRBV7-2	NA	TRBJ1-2	TGTGCCAGCATCGGGGACAGCAACCTATACACCTTC	CASIGDSNLYTF
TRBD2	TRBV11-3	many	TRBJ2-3	TGTGCCAGCAGCTTAGGCGGACTTATAGCGGGGGGCACAGATACGCAGTATTTT	CASSLGGLIAGGTDTQYF
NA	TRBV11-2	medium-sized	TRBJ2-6	TGTGCCAGCAGCACAGGGCCCGGGGCCAACGTCCTGACTTTC	CASSTGPGANVLTF
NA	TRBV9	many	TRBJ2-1	TGTGCCAGCAGCACAGGGGGACTAGCCCCCGAGCAGTTCTTC	CASSTGGLAPEQFF
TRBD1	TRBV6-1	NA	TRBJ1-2	TGTGCCAGTACAGGGGGCGATCCCCTCTATAATGGCTACACCTTC	CASTGGDPLYNGYTF
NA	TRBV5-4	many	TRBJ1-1	TGTGCCAGCCTAGAAGGGCTGGGGAGCACTGAAGCTTTCTTT	CASLEGLGSTEAFF
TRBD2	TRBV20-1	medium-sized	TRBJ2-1	TGCAGTGCTACACTAGCGGGGGGGCCTGGTGAGCAGTTCTTC	CSATLAGGPGEQFF
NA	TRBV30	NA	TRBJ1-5	TGTGCCTCGGGAACAGGTTATAGCAATCAGCCCCAGCATTTT	CASGTGYSNQPQHF
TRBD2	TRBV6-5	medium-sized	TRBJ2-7	TGTGCCAGCAGTTACTCGCGGGAGACCGAGCAGTACTTC	CASSYSRETEQYF
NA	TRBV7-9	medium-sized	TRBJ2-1	TGTGCCAGCAGTGGTGCGGGGGCGTTCTATGAGCAGTTCTTC	CASSGAGAFYEQFF
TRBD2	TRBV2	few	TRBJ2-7	TGTGCCAGCAGCGGAGCGGGAGAGAGGTACGAGCAGTACTTC	CASSGAGERYEQYF
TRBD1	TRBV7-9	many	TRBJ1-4	TGTGCCAGCAGCTCAGGACAGGGGGAAAAACTGTTTTTT	CASSSGQGEKLFF
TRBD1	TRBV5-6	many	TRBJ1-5	TGTGCCAGCAGCCGACAAGCTGCGACAGGGGTGGGACAGCCCCAGCATTTT	CASSRQAATGVGQPQHF
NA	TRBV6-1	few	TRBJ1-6	TGTGCCAGCAGATTAGTTGCAGGAGAAGGAAGCTATTCACCCCTCCACTTT	CASRLVAGEGSYSPLHF
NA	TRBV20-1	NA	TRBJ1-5	TGCAGTGCTACAGGGGCCTCCCTTTATAGCAATCAGCCCCAGCATTTT	CSATGASLYSNQPQHF
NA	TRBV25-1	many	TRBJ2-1	TGTGCCAGCAGTGAATGGGGGATTGGGGATGAGCAGTTCTTC	CASSEWGIGDEQFF
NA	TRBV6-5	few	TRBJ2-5	TGTGCCAGCAGTTACTTGGGGAAGGAGACCCAGTACTTC	CASSYLGKETQYF
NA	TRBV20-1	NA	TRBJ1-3	TGCAGTGCTAGAGATCTCATGGGGGACTTGGTTAACACCATATATTTT	CSARDLMGDLVNTIYF
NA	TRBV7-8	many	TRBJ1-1	TGTGCCAGCAGCTTAGCCCCTTGGGGGGGAAACGCTGAAGCTTTCTTT	CASSLAPWGGNAEAFF
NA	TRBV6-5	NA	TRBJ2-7	TGTGCCAGCAGTTCGGACGGCGGTCTGGGGAGAGAGCAGTACTTC	CASSSDGGLGREQYF
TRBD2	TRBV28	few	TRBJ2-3	TGTGCCAGCAGCCGGGGGGATGTGGCAGATACGCAGTATTTT	CASSRGDVADTQYF
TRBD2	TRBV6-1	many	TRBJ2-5	TGTGCCAGCTCACGCCGGCTAGCGGGGGAAGAGACCCAGTACTTC	CASSRRLAGEETQYF
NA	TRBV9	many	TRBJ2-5	TGTGCCAGCAGCGTACAACCTTCGGAAGAGACCCAGTACTTC	CASSVQPSEETQYF
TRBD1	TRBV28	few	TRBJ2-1	TGTGCCAGCAGTTCCGGGACAGAGATGAATGAGCAGTTCTTC	CASSSGTEMNEQFF
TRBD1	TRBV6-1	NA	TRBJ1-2	TGTGCCAGCAAGGGCACCTTTACAGGGGACTATGGCTACACCTTC	CASKGTFTGDYGYTF
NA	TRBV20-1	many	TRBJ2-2	TGCAGTGCCTTGACCCGTGGGGCGAACACCGGGGAGCTGTTTTTT	CSALTRGANTGELFF
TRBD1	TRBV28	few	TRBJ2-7	TGTGCCAGCACTTCGGACAGGGGGCTCTACGAGCAGTACTTC	CASTSDRGLYEQYF
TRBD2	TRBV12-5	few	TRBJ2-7	TGTGCTAGTGGTTTGGTACTCGGGGCTAGCGGGGTTGGTGAGCAGTACTTC	CASGLVLGASGVGEQYF
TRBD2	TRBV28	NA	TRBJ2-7	TGTGCCAGCAGTTTACTTCTAGCGGGACTAGCGGGGGGCCAATCCTACGAGCAGTACTTC	CASSLLLAGLAGGQSYEQYF
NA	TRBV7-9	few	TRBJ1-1	TGTGCCAGCAGCTTGGGTGAAGCAAGAGCTTTCTTT	CASSLGEARAFF
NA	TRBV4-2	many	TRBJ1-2	TGTGCCAGCAGCCAAGCTTTCAGCCAAGGCATCCTCTATGGCTACACCTTC	CASSQAFSQGILYGYTF
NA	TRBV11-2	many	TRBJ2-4	TGTGCCAGCAGCTTAGATGTCGCCAGGATAAACATTCAGTACTTC	CASSLDVARINIQYF
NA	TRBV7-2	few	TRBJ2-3	TGTGCCAGCAGCTTAAGAGATACGCAGTATTTT	CASSLRDTQYF
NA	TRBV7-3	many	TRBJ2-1	TGTGCCAGCAGCCTGGACTTTAGCTCCTACAATGAGCAGTTCTTC	CASSLDFSSYNEQFF
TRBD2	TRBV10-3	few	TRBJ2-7	TGTGCCATCAGTGAACGGGGGAAAGCGGGGACCTACGAGCAGTACTTC	CAISERGKAGTYEQYF
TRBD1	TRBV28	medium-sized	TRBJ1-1	TGTGCCAGCAGCCCTATTAGACAGGGTCCTGAAGCTTTCTTT	CASSPIRQGPEAFF
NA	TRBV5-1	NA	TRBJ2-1	TGCGCCAGCAGCACCTTCCTGGACATTAGCTCCTTCAATGAGCATTTCTTC	CASSTFLDISSFNEHFF
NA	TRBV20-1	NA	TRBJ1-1	TGCAGTGCTAGATCCCTCCGGCGCTCGAACACTGAAGCTTTCTTT	CSARSLRRSNTEAFF
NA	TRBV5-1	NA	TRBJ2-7	TGCGCCAGCAGCGAGCTAGCCCTCAGCTACGAGCAGTACTTC	CASSELALSYEQYF
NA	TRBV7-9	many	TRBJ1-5	TGTGCCAGCAGCTTACTGGGGTCGGATCAGCCCCAGCATTTT	CASSLLGSDQPQHF